This T cell receptor (beta chain) was recorded in a study of regulatory T cells in long-lasting Graves disease. With regard to this clonotype: The antigen remains undetermined.

Construction of TCR beta libraries relied on iRepertoire HTBI primers and on Arm-PCR targeting CDR3 regions. In the original workflow: Across all samples, 62 TRBV segments and 14 TRBJ segments were identified. MiXCR, applied by TCRdb to the multiplex PCR reads, yields one record per CDR3 protein. TCRdb's processing, not the authors' own work, is the source of the V and J calls. The sample lists roughly 450,000 distinct CDR3 sequences, approximately 23% occurring once. Whole-study findings and limits: Persistent-disease Graves' patients showed less TCR diversity than new cases.

Sample time point: persistent/refractory GD, antithyroid drugs over 5 years with positive TRAb. PBMCs were the source of the RNA used for TCR sequencing. The source of the patients was an endocrinology department in Xi'an, China. Staff took about 10 milliliters of peripheral blood and put it into EDTA tubes. The CDR3 has 14 residues. The germline V and J ends were trimmed by 6 bases and 8 bases, with 17 bases remaining between them. Germline loops: CDR1 LNHDA, CDR2 SQIVND (reference sequence). This specimen was peripheral blood mononuclear cells (PBMCs), taken when the disease was refractory, from a patient treated with antithyroid drugs. This chain connects TRBV19 to TRBJ2-1; TRBD2 might be the D (6 bases). This TCR came from a female donor with Graves disease. The CDR3 DNA reads as TGTGCCAGTAGGGTGGGCCAGCCTAGCGATGAGCAGTTCTTC. Protein sequence: CASRVGQPSDEQFF.